A selection of T cell receptor beta chains follows, all from one sample in a study of T cells in narcolepsy. The table came from immunoSEQ multiplex PCR; TCRdb's copy has only in-frame clones and leaves some out. Among approximately 25,000 clones listed, 70% to 80% were seen once. Source material: CD45RA- memory CD4+ T cells from PBMCs. Receptor source: a human donor with narcolepsy. CDR3s include the opening cysteine and the closing phenylalanine or tryptophan. The D gene is left open where the match is weak. Rows may omit the clone size; those that give it use once, few, many or a size class.

TRBJ2-3,NA,TRBV4-2,TRBD2,CASSQGGSGGGTDTQYF,TGTGCCAGCAGCCAAGGAGGAAGCGGGGGGGGCACAGATACGCAGTATTTT
TRBJ1-5,NA,TRBV5-4,NA,CASSLDGDGNQPQHF,TGTGCCAGCAGTTTGGACGGGGACGGCAATCAGCCCCAGCATTTT
TRBJ2-3,NA,TRBV7-9,NA,CASSPAWGTDTQYF,TGTGCCAGCAGCCCAGCGTGGGGCACAGATACGCAGTATTTT
TRBJ1-3,NA,TRBV6-5,NA,CASSYGFPGRNTIYF,TGTGCCAGCAGTTACGGTTTCCCAGGGAGAAACACCATATATTTT
TRBJ2-1,NA,TRBV18,TRBD2,CASSPIGGTTSYNEQFF,TGTGCCAGCTCACCAATTGGGGGGACTACCTCCTACAATGAGCAGTTCTTC
TRBJ1-2,few,TRBV2,NA,CASTERGVNGYTF,TGTGCCAGCACTGAAAGAGGGGTGAATGGCTACACCTTC
TRBJ2-5,once,TRBV19,NA,CASSIQETQYF,TGTGCCAGTAGTATTCAAGAGACCCAGTACTTC
TRBJ1-4,few,TRBV5-1,NA,CASSLAAGAATEKLFF,TGCGCCAGCAGCTTGGCCGCGGGGGCCGCTACTGAAAAACTGTTTTTT
TRBJ2-1,NA,TRBV7-3,NA,CASSLSGGPGNNEQFF,TGTGCCAGCAGCTTAAGCGGGGGCCCCGGTAACAATGAGCAGTTCTTC
TRBJ2-3,few,TRBV6-5,NA,CASQYRGAVTQYF,TGTGCCAGTCAATACCGGGGGGCTGTGACGCAGTATTTT
TRBJ2-5,NA,TRBV6-1,TRBD2,CASSEVAAGGETQYF,TGTGCCAGCAGTGAAGTAGCAGCGGGGGGCGAGACCCAGTACTTC
TRBJ2-7,NA,TRBV18,NA,CASSPSGQDEQYF,TGTGCCAGCTCGCCATCCGGACAAGACGAGCAGTACTTC
TRBJ1-6,NA,TRBV7-9,NA,CASSSDSHNSPLHF,TGTGCCAGCAGCTCGGACAGTCACAATTCACCCCTCCACTTT
TRBJ2-7,NA,TRBV6-5,NA,CASSLTGTKGEQYF,TGTGCCAGCAGTCTCACCGGGACAAAAGGGGAGCAGTACTTC
TRBJ2-5,NA,TRBV2,NA,CASSEVPGGETQYF,TGTGCCAGCAGTGAAGTTCCAGGGGGGGAGACCCAGTACTTC
TRBJ2-2,few,TRBV7-3,NA,CASSPTGTNTGELFF,TGTGCCAGCAGCCCGACAGGCACGAACACCGGGGAGCTGTTTTTT
TRBJ1-2,NA,TRBV4-1,NA,CASSQGLLKGPYGYTF,TGCGCCAGCAGCCAAGGTTTGCTGAAGGGACCCTATGGCTACACCTTC
TRBJ1-6,few,TRBV4-1,TRBD1,CASSQERGGQGGSSPLHF,TGCGCCAGCAGCCAAGAGAGGGGCGGACAGGGAGGTAGTTCACCCCTCCACTTT
TRBJ1-5,NA,TRBV15,NA,CATSSFDIYSNQPQHF,TGTGCCACCAGCAGCTTCGACATATATAGCAATCAGCCCCAGCATTTT
TRBJ2-2,NA,TRBV12-5,NA,CASGLVLVLGQGSTGELFF,TGTGCTAGTGGTTTGGTACTTGTACTCGGGCAGGGATCCACCGGGGAGCTGTTTTTT
TRBJ1-1,few,TRBV5-1,NA,CAWRADLNTEAFF,TGCGCCTGGCGGGCCGACTTGAACACTGAAGCTTTCTTT
TRBJ2-5,few,TRBV12-5,NA,CASGVTGPTETQYF,TGTGCTAGTGGTGTAACCGGCCCTACCGAGACCCAGTACTTC
TRBJ2-3,NA,TRBV5-4,NA,CASSFRLLTDTQYF,TGTGCCAGCAGCTTCCGCCTCCTCACAGATACGCAGTATTTT
TRBJ2-1,NA,TRBV4-1,TRBD2,CASSSPSGGLNEQFF,TGCGCCAGCAGCTCCCCTAGCGGGGGCTTAAATGAGCAGTTCTTC
TRBJ2-7,NA,TRBV6-1,NA,CASSKGSSYEQYF,TGTGCCAGCAGTAAAGGCAGTTCCTACGAGCAGTACTTC
TRBJ1-2,NA,TRBV10-3,NA,CAISGELYGYTF,TGTGCCATCTCCGGGGAGCTCTATGGCTACACCTTC
TRBJ2-1,NA,TRBV19,TRBD1,CASKDRGQYNEQFF,TGTGCCAGCAAGGACAGGGGGCAATACAATGAGCAGTTCTTC
TRBJ2-1,NA,TRBV11-2,NA,CASSFPGTTYNEQFF,TGTGCCAGCAGCTTTCCCGGGACAACCTACAATGAGCAGTTCTTC
TRBJ2-1,NA,TRBV11-2,TRBD1,CASSLTGTGVYNEQFF,TGTGCCAGCAGCCTCACCGGGACAGGTGTCTACAATGAGCAGTTCTTC
TRBJ2-3,once,TRBV1,NA,CTSSRGGPADTQYF,TGCACCAGCAGCCGGGGGGGCCCCGCAGATACGCAGTATTTT
TRBJ2-5,once,TRBV11-2,NA,CASSPYSIGVETQYF,TGTGCCAGCAGCCCTTACTCCATCGGGGTAGAGACCCAGTACTTC
TRBJ2-2,NA,TRBV4-1,NA,CASSQAKGRTYSNTGELFF,TGCGCCAGCAGCCAAGCAAAAGGGCGGACTTATTCGAACACCGGGGAGCTGTTTTTT
TRBJ2-7,NA,TRBV6-1,TRBD2,CASSPYSGGDYEQYF,TGTGCCAGCAGCCCCTATAGCGGGGGGGATTACGAGCAGTACTTC
TRBJ1-4,NA,TRBV5-3,NA,CARSLGPATNEKLFF,TGTGCCAGAAGCTTAGGACCGGCAACTAATGAAAAACTGTTTTTT
TRBJ2-1,NA,TRBV5-5,NA,CASTDSFLGLRGNEQFF,TGTGCCAGCACCGATTCTTTTCTTGGGCTAAGGGGCAATGAGCAGTTCTTC
TRBJ1-1,few,TRBV2,NA,CASSGLGGARTEAFF,TGTGCCAGCAGTGGCTTGGGTGGGGCGCGCACTGAAGCTTTCTTT
TRBJ1-2,once,TRBV4-1,NA,CASSQARGLDYGYTF,TGCGCCAGCAGCCAAGCGAGGGGGTTAGACTATGGCTACACCTTC
TRBJ1-6,NA,TRBV2,NA,CASSWPGAGNSPLHF,TGTGCCAGCAGTTGGCCGGGGGCCGGTAATTCACCCCTCCACTTT
TRBJ2-1,NA,TRBV6-1,TRBD2,CASRTGLAGDNEQFF,TGTGCCAGCAGGACGGGACTAGCGGGGGACAATGAGCAGTTCTTC
TRBJ1-2,NA,TRBV6-5,NA,CASSYYYPTVGYTF,TGTGCCAGCAGTTACTATTACCCGACAGTCGGCTACACCTTC
TRBJ1-1,NA,TRBV7-9,NA,CASSSATGGTEAFF,TGTGCCAGCAGCTCGGCGACGGGGGGCACTGAAGCTTTCTTT
TRBJ2-3,NA,TRBV5-8,NA,CASSQDYLREQYF,TGTGCCAGCAGCCAAGACTACCTCCGGGAGCAGTATTTT
TRBJ2-1,NA,TRBV5-1,NA,CASSLLDYSYNEQFF,TGCGCCAGCAGCTTGCTAGACTACTCCTACAATGAGCAGTTCTTC
TRBJ1-1,few,TRBV2,NA,CASSDWGQNTEAFF,TGTGCCAGCAGTGATTGGGGACAGAACACTGAAGCTTTCTTT
TRBJ2-5,few,TRBV21-1,NA,CASSKLGPGGGAGETQYF,TGTGCCAGCAGCAAATTAGGCCCCGGCGGGGGGGCCGGGGAGACCCAGTACTTC
TRBJ1-2,NA,TRBV19,TRBD1,CASARDSYGYTF,TGTGCCTCCGCCCGGGACAGCTATGGCTACACCTTC